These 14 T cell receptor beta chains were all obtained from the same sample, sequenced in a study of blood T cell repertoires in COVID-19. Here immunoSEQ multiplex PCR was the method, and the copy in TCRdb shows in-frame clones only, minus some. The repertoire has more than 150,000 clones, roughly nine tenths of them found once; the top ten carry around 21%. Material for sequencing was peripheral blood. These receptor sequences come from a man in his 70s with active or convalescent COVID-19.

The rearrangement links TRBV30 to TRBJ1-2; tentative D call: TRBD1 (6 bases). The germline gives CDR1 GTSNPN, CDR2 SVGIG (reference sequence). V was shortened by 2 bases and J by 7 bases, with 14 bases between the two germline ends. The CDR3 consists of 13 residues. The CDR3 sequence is CAWSSQGVSGYTF. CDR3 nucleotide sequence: TGTGCCTGGAGTTCACAGGGCGTGAGTGGCTACACCTTC.

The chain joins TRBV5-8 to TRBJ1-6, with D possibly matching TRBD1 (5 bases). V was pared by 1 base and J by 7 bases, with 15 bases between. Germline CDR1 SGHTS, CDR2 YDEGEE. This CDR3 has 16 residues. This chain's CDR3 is CASSLYPQGTNSPLHF. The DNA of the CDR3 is TGTGCCAGCAGCTTGTACCCCCAGGGAACGAATTCACCCCTCCACTTT.

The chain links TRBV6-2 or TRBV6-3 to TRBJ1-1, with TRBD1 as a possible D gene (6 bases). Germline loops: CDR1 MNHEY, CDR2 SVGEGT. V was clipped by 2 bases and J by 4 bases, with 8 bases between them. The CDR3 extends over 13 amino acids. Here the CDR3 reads CASSYTGITEAFF. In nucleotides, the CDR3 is TGTGCCAGCAGTTACACAGGGATCACTGAAGCTTTCTTT.

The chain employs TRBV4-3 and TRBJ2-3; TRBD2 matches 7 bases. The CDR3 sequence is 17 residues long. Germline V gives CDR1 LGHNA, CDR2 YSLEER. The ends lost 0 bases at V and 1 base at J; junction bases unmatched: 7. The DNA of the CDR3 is TGCGCCAGCAGCCAAGAAGGGCCTAGCGGAGGCACAGATACGCAGTATTTT. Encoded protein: CASSQEGPSGGTDTQYF.

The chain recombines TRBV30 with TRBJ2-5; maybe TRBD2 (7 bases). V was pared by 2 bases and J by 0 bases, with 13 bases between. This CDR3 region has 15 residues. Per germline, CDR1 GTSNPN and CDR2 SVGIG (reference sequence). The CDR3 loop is CAWSRWGGYQETQYF. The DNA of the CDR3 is TGTGCCTGGAGTAGGTGGGGGGGCTACCAAGAGACCCAGTACTTC.

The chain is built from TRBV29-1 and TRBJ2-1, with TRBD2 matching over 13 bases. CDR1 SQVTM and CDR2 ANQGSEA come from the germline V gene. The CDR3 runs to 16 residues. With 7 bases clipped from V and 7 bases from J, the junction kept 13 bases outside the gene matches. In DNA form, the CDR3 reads TGCAGCGCCGATTCCCGGACTAGCGGGAGCCGTAATGAGCAGTTCTTC. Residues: CSADSRTSGSRNEQFF.

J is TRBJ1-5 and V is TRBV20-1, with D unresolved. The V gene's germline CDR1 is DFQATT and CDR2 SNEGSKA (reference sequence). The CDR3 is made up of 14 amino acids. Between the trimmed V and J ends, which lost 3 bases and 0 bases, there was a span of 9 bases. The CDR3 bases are TGCAGTGCTAGTGACGTGTATAGCAATCAGCCCCAGCATTTT. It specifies CSASDVYSNQPQHF.

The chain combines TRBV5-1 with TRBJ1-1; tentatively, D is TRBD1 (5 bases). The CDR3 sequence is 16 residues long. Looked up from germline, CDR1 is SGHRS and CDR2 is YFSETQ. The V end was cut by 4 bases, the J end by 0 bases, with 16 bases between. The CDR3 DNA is TGCGCCAGCAGCCCTAACCCCCCAGGGCTGAACACTGAAGCTTTCTTT. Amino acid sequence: CASSPNPPGLNTEAFF.

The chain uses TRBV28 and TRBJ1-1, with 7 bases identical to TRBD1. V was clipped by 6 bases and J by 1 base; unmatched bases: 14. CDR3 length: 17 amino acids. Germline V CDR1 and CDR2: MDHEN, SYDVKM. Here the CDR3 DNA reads TGTGCCAGCAGCCGCGGCAGGGGGGCAGGACGGAACACTGAAGCTTTCTTT. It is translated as CASSRGRGAGRNTEAFF.

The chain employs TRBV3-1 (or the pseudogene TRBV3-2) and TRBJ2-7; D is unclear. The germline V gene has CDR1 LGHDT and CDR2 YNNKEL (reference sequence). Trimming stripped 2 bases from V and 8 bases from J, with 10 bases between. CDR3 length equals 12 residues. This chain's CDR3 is CASSQFQRQQYF. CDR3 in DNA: TGTGCCAGCAGCCAATTTCAGCGCCAGCAGTACTTC.

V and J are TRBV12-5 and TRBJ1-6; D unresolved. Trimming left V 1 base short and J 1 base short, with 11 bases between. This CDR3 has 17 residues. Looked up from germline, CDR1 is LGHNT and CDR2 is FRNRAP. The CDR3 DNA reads TGTGCTAGTGGTTTGGAGACAACCTCGTCCTATAATTCACCCCTCCACTTT. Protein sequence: CASGLETTSSYNSPLHF.

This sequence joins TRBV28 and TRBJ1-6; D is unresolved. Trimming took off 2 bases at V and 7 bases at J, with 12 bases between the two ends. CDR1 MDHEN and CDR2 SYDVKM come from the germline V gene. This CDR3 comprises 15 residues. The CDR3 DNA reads TGTGCCAGCAGTTTACGGCTGGGCTTGAATTCACCCCTCCACTTT. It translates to CASSLRLGLNSPLHF.

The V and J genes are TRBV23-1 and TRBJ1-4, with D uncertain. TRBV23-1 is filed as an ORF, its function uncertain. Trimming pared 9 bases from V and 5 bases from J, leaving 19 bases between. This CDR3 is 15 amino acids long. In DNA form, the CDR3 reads TGCGCCAGGGAGGCTTGCGATCTGGAAAATGAAAAACTGTTTTTT. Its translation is CAREACDLENEKLFF.

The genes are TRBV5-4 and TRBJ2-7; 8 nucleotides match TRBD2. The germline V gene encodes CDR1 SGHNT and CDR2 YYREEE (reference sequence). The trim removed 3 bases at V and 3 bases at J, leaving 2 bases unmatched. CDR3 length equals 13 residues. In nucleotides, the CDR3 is TGTGCCAGCAGCTCCGGGACTAGCTACGAGCAGTACTTC. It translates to CASSSGTSYEQYF.